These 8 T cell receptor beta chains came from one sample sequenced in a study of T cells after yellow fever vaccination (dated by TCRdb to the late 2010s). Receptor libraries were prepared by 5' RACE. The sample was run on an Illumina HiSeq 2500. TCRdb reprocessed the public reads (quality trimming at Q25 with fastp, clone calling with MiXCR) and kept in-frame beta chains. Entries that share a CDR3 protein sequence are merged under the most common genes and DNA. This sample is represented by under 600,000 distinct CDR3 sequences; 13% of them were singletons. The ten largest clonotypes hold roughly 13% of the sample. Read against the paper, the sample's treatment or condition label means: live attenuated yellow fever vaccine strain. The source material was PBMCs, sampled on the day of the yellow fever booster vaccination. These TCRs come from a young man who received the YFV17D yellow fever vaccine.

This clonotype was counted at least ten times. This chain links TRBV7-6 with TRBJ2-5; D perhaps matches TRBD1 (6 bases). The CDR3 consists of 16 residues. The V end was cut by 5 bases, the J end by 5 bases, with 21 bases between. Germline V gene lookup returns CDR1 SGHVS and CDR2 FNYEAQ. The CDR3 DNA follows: TGTGCCAGCAGCCCCACGGGGAACGGGGACAAGGAGACCCAGTACTTC. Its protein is CASSPTGNGDKETQYF.

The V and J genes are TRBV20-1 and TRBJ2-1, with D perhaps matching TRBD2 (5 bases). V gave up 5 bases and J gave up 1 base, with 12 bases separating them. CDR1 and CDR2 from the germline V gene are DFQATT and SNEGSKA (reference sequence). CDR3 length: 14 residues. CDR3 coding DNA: TGCAGTGCTGAGAAAAGCGGTTCCTACAATGAGCAGTTCTTC. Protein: CSAEKSGSYNEQFF.

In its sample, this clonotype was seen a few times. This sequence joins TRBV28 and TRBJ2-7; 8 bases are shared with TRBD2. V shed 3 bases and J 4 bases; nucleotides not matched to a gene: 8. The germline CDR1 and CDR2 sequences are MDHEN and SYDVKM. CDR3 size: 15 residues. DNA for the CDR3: TGTGCCAGCAGTTTTTTGGGACTAGATGGTTACGAGCAGTACTTC. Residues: CASSFLGLDGYEQYF. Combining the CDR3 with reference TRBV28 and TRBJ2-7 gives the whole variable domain DVKVTQSSRYLVKRTGEKVFLECVQDMDHENMFWYRQDPGLGLRLIYFSYDVKMKEKGDIPEGYSVSREKKERFSLILESASTNQTSMYLCASSFLGLDGYEQYFGPGTRLTVT.

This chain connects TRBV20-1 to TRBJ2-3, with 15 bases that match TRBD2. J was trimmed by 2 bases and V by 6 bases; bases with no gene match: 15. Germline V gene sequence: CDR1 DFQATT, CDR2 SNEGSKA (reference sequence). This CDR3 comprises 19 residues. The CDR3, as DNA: TGCAGTGCAGAAGGACTAGCGGGAGGGCCCCGCTTGAACACAGATACGCAGTATTTT. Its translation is CSAEGLAGGPRLNTDTQYF.

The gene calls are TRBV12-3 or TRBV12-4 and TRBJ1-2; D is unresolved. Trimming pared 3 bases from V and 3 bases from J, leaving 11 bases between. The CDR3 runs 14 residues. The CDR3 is CASSFSPGDYGYTF. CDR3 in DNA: TGTGCCAGCAGTTTCTCTCCAGGTGACTATGGCTACACCTTC.

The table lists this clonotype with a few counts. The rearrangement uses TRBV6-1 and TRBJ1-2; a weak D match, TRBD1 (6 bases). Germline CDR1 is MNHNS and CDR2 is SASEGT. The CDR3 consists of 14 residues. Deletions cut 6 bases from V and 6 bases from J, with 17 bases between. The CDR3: CASSRPDSTNGYTF. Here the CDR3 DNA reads TGTGCCAGCAGCCGACCGGACAGTACAAATGGCTACACCTTC.

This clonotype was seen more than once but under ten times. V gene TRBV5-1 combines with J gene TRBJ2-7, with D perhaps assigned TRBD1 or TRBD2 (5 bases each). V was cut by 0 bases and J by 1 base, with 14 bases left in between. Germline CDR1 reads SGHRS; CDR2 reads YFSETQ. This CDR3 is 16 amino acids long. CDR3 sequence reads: CASSLALQRGSYEQYF. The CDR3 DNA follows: TGCGCCAGCAGCTTGGCCTTGCAGAGGGGATCCTACGAGCAGTACTTC.

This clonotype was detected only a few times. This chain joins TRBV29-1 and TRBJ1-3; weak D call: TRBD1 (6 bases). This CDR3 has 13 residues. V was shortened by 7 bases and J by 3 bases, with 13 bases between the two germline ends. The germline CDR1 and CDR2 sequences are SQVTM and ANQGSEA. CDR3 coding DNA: TGCAGCGGAAGACAGGCCAGTGGAAACACCATATATTTT. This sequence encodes CSGRQASGNTIYF.